This T cell receptor (beta chain) appears in the sequencing data of a study of blood T cell repertoires in COVID-19. Across the whole study: COVID-19 samples from acute and convalescent phases originated in the United States, Italy and Spain.

Germline-derived CDR1 and CDR2 are MDHEN and SYDVKM. The CDR3 loop spans 16 amino acids. The V and J ends lost 7 bases and 3 bases, in that order; junction bases with no gene match: 10. Profiling relied on immunoSEQ multiplex PCR, and the TCRdb table lists in-frame clones only, not all of them. The sample records tens of thousands of clones, around 88% being singletons. The TCR was taken from a human donor in a cohort sampled during active COVID-19. V usage is TRBV28 and J usage is TRBJ2-7, with 12 nucleotides matching TRBD2. The sample comprised peripheral blood. This chain's CDR3 is CASNKLAGGSRYEQYF. Written as DNA, the CDR3 is TGTGCCAGCAACAAACTAGCGGGAGGTTCGCGCTACGAGCAGTACTTC.